The T cell receptor beta chain under discussion was sequenced for a study of shared clonotypes between healthy human individuals. Looked up from germline, CDR1 is LGHNA and CDR2 is YNFKEQ. V lost 0 bases to trimming and J lost 7 bases, with 15 bases between them. This CDR3 region has 15 residues. Unsorted PBMC DNA went through sequencing on ten immunoSEQ deep assay plates. Data came from immunoSEQ multiplex PCR; TCRdb stores just in-frame clones and leaves some out. This sample has around 500,000 clones, with 70% to 85% found just once. Findings and caveats of the study: Only blood underwent sampling, and tissue repertoires likely differ.

Within Nashville, Tennessee resided all donors, each a Caucasian adult. When samples were unsorted, around 83 million PBMCs were used for genomic DNA. As concerns this clone: Its specificity is not known.

Sequencing was done on a sample of PBMCs. This receptor was identified in a woman aged 40 to 50 in good health. Some clones in this sample may be carry-over from other donors' samples. The rearrangement links TRBV4-2 to TRBJ1-2; no reliable D call. Here the CDR3 reads CASSQDFQTAAGYTF. The CDR3 coding sequence is TGTGCCAGCAGCCAAGATTTCCAGACGGCGGCTGGCTACACCTTC.